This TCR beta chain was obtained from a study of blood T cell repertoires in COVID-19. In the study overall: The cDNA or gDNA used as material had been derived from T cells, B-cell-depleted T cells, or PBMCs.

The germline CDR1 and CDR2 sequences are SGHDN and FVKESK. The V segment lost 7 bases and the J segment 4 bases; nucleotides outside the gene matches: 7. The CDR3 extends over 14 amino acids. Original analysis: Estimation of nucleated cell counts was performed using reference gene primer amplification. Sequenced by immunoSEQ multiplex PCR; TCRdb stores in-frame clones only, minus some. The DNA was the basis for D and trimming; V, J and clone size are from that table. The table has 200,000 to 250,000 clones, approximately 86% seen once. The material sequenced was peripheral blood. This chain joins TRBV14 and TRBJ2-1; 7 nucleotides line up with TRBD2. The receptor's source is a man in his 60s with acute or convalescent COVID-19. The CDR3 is CASNAGEFYNEQFF. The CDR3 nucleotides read TGTGCCAGCAACGCGGGGGAGTTTTACAATGAGCAGTTCTTC.